The T cell receptor beta chain under discussion was sequenced for a study of blood T cell repertoires in COVID-19. Study summary: There were acute and convalescent COVID-19 samples, and they came from the United States, Italy and Spain.

Original methodology: Reference gene primer amplification gave estimated nucleated cell counts. Measured with immunoSEQ multiplex PCR; TCRdb has only the in-frame clones, and not every one. D and trimming come from the DNA, and the V and J calls and clone size come from that table. The table includes approximately 260,000 clones, about 90% detected once. The V gene's germline CDR1 is MGHRA and CDR2 YSYEKL. The V and J ends lost 4 bases and 5 bases respectively, with 20 bases between them. The CDR3 loop spans 16 amino acids. The Seattle patients, enrolled during active infection, were followed longitudinally.

The chain is built from TRBV4-1 and TRBJ1-1; D might be TRBD1 (6 bases). The receptor's source is a woman aged 70-85 years with COVID-19, enrolled during active disease. Sequencing input: peripheral blood. The DNA of the CDR3 is TGCGCCAGCAGCCTGGGTCCTACAGGGATTCTAACTGAAGCTTTCTTT. Translated: CASSLGPTGILTEAFF.